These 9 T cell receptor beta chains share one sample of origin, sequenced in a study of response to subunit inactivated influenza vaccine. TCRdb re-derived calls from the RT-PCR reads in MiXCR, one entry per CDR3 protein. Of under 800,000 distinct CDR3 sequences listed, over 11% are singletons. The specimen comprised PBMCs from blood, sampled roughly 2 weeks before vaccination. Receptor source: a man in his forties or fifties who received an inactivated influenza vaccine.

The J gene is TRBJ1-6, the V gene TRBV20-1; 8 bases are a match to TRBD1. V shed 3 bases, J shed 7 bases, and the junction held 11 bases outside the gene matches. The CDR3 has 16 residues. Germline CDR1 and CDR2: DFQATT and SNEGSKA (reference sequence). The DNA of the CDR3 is TGCAGTGCTAGCAGATCCCTAAACAGGGGGAATTCACCCCTCCACTTT. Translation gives CSASRSLNRGNSPLHF.

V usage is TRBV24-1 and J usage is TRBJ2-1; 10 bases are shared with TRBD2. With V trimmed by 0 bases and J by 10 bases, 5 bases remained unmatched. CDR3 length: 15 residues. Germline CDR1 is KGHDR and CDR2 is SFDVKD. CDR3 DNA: TGTGCCACCAGTGATTTGCAAGCGGGGGGGATGGAGCAGTTCTTC. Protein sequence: CATSDLQAGGMEQFF.

Here the CDR3 reads CASSSPLAPLSTDTQYF. The CDR3 nucleotides read TGTGCCAGCAGCTCACCTCTAGCGCCGCTTAGCACAGATACGCAGTATTTT. The chain combines TRBV7-9 with TRBJ2-3; the D gene is possibly TRBD2 (6 bases). Germline assignment: CDR1 SEHNR and CDR2 FQNEAQ (reference sequence). The CDR3 is 17 amino acids. V was trimmed by 4 bases and J by 0 bases, leaving 17 bases between them. The variable domain in full, completed from reference TRBV7-9 and TRBJ2-3, reads DTGVSQNPRHKITKRGQNVTFRCDPISEHNRLYWYRQTLGQGPEFLTYFQNEAQLEKSRLLSDRFSAERPKGSFSTLEIQRTEQGDSAMYLCASSSPLAPLSTDTQYFGPGTRLTVL.

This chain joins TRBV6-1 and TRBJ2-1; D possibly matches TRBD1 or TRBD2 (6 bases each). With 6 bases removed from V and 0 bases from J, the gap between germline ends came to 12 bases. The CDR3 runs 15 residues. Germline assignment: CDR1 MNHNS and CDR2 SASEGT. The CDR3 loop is CASRRDINSYNEQFF. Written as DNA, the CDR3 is TGTGCCAGCAGGCGGGACATAAACTCCTACAATGAGCAGTTCTTC.

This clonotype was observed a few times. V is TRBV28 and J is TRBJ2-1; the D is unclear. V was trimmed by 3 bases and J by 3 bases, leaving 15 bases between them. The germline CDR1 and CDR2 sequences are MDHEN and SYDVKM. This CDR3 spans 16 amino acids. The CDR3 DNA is TGTGCCAGCAGTTTCCATGGCGAAAGAGGCTACAATGAGCAGTTCTTC. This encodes CASSFHGERGYNEQFF.

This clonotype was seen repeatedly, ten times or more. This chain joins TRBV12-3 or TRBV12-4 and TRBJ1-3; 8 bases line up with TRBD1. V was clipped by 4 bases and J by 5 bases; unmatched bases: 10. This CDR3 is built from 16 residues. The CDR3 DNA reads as TGTGCCAGCAGTTATATCCCAGGGGGCGATAGAAACACCATATATTTT. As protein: CASSYIPGGDRNTIYF.

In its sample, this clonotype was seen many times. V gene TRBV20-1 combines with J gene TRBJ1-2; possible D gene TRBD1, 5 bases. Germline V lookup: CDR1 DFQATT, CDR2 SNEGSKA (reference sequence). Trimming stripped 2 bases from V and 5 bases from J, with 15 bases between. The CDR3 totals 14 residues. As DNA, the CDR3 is TGCAGTGCTAGACGGGCCGGGACGGAATATGGCTACACCTTC. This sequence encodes CSARRAGTEYGYTF.

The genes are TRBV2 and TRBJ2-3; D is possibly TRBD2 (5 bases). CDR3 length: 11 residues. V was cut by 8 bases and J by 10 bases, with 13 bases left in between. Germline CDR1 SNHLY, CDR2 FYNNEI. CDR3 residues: CASGLEASQYF. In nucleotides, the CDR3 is TGTGCCAGCGGGCTGGAGGCATCGCAGTATTTT. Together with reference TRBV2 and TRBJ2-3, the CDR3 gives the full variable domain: EPEVTQTPSHQVTQMGQEVILRCVPISNHLYFYWYRQILGQKVEFLVSFYNNEISEKSEIFDDQFSVERPDGSNFTLKIRSTKLEDSAMYFCASGLEASQYFGPGTRLTVL.

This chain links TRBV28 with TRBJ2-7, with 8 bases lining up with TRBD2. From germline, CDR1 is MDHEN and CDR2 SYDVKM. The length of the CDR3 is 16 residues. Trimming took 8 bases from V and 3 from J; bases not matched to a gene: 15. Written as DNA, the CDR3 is TGTGCCAGCGGTCCTACCACTAGCGGAACCCTCTACGAGCAGTACTTC. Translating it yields CASGPTTSGTLYEQYF.